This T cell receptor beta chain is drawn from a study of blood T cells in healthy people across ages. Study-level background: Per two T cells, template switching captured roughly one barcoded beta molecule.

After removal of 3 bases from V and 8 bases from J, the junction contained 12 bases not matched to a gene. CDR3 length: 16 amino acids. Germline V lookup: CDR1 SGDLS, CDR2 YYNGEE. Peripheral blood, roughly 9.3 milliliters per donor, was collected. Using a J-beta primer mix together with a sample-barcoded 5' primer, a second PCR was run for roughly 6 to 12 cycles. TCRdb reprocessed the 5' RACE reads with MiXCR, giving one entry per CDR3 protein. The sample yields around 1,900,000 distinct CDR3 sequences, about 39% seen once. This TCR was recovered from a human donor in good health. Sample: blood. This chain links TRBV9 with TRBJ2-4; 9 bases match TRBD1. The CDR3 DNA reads TGTGCCAGCAGCGAAGACAGGACAGGGGAATCGCACATTCAGTACTTC. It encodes CASSEDRTGESHIQYF. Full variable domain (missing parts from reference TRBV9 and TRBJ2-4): DSGVTQTPKHLITATGQRVTLRCSPRSGDLSVYWYQQSLDQGLQFLIQYYNGEERAKGNILERFSAQQFPDLHSELNLSSLELGDSALYFCASSEDRTGESHIQYFGAGTRLSVL.